The clone carrying this TCR beta chain was detected only a few times. As yet, its antigen is unknown. The authors deemed Graves' hyperthyroidism stable absent ophthalmopathy progression within 18 months. In making diagnoses, clinical symptoms, serum thyroxine and TRAb, thyroid ultrasound and orbital computed tomography were all used. PBMCs were collected from a roughly 10 ml volume of fresh peripheral blood. The data are from a study of T cells in Graves' hyperthyroidism and ophthalmopathy. General study points: Most thyroid clonotypes expanded above 0.001 appeared in blood too.

Germline V CDR1 and CDR2: MGHRA, YSYEKL. The CDR3 has 13 amino acids. Unmatched junction bases numbered 7, after V lost 7 bases and J lost 8 bases. Template material for amplifying TCR beta CDR3 regions consisted of RNA transcripts. An initial round of RT-PCR targeting the TCR CDR3 relied on the HTBI primer set. Using its own MiXCR run on the multiplex PCR reads, TCRdb lists one record per CDR3 protein. In the table there are about 560,000 distinct CDR3 sequences, 16% of which are singletons. The chain couples TRBV4-1 to TRBJ2-1; 8 positions match TRBD2. Sequenced input: blood. This receptor was taken from a young woman with Graves' hyperthyroidism. The CDR3 is CASKNSGNDEQFF. The CDR3 coding sequence is TGCGCCAGCAAAAATAGCGGGAACGATGAGCAGTTCTTC.